The present entry profiles one TCR beta chain with its context. Its antigen is still unknown. Based on the germline V gene, the CDR1 and CDR2 sequences are SGHTA and FQGNSA. Taken from cysteine to phenylalanine, the CDR3 has 14 residues. No DNA sequence was recorded. The data derive from a study of T cells expressing NK-cell markers (dated by TCRdb to about 2020). The study in broad terms: In sorted CD3+CD56+NKG2C+, CD3+CD56+NKG2C- and CD3+CD56-NKG2C+ T-cell subsets from 7 or 8 donors, TCR beta-chain repertoires were profiled. The eight sequenced donors were randomly selected healthy volunteers, three men and five women. Among the eight sequenced donors, only one was HCMV-seronegative, while the other seven were HCMV-seropositive. Sequencing of the libraries produced 2 x 150 bp reads on Illumina HiSeq 2000/2500, MiSeq or NextSeq. Findings and caveats that apply to the study as a whole: In over five donors, the dominant CD3+CD56+NKG2C+ clonotypes were found to rank among the top 10 CD8+ clonotypes and to make up roughly 1.0-7.5% of CD8+ T cells. It remained unclear whether the expanded NKG2C-expressing T cell clones were specific for HCMV antigens. Those dominant clonotypes were again the most abundant among CD3+CD56-NKG2C+ cells in a handful of donors, at roughly 28.3-60.1%.

To determine HCMV serostatus, a commercial ELISA kit was used to detect HCMV-specific IgG in serum. Ficoll density gradient centrifugation was used to isolate peripheral blood mononuclear cells from blood. The instrument given in TCRdb is Illumina HiSeq 2000. The TCR beta cDNA libraries were made using 5'RACE template switching, a step that added both a universal primer site and unique molecular identifiers. Synthesis of cDNA was primed from the TCR beta constant segment and was followed by two consecutive PCR amplification steps. Turning to the authors' computational methods: MIGEC was used to demultiplex reads and group reads by UMI, and MiTCR was used to assemble and quantify clonotypes. To remove erroneous sequences, TCR cDNA sequences were retained only when supported by two or more reads. The tcR package was used for downstream repertoire analysis, and clonotypes were matched between fractions using CDR3 nucleotide sequence together with V segment. Antigen specificity was annotated against VDJdb with VDJmatch, allowing one amino acid substitution in CDR3. TCRdb reprocessed the reads, and each CDR3 protein sequence is entered once, without DNA. In this record, the V and J calls reflect TCRdb's handling and not the investigators' own analysis. The table of this sample itemizes under 600,000 distinct CDR3 sequences. Under 1.5% of the sample is in the top ten clones.

The sequence was obtained from a woman aged 50 to 60 in good health. Donor details come from another sample of the same person, matched by shared clones. Sequencing input: blood T cells: a sorted CD56 or NKG2C T cell subset, CD4+ or CD8+ T cells, or bulk PBMC T cells (not recorded which). Recombination connected TRBV7-2 to TRBJ2-4; TCRdb's D call, TRBD1, is unchecked because there is no DNA. The encoded CDR3 is CASPPDRVQNIQYF.